This T cell receptor beta chain was sequenced for a study of sequential checkpoint blockade in melanoma. The V and J ends lost 6 bases and 2 bases, in that order; junction bases with no gene match: 5. This CDR3 is built from 14 residues. Germline V gene lookup returns CDR1 SQVTM and CDR2 ANQGSEA. As for treatment: randomized to nivolumab then ipilimumab (arm A) or the reverse (arm B). Patients had received no earlier DNA-damaging chemotherapy. This clone was picked up a small number of times. TCRdb's table, derived via immunoSEQ multiplex PCR, lists solely in-frame clones and lacks some. The top ten hold under 8.5% of the sample, which has some 19,000 clones, around 25% seen once.

This sequence originates from a human donor with melanoma. V gene TRBV29-1 combines with J gene TRBJ1-2, with TRBD1 matching 11 bases. The source material was tumor tissue (inferred from file names), sampled from a patient given nivolumab and ipilimumab in sequence. The CDR3 spells CSVPGQGENYGYTF. The DNA of the CDR3 is TGCAGCGTCCCGGGACAGGGGGAGAACTATGGCTACACCTTC.